This T cell receptor (beta chain) was identified during a study of PD-1 blockade in classical Hodgkin lymphoma. Looking at the study overall: Nivolumab 3 mg/kg was given intravenously every 2 weeks.

Germline V gene lookup returns CDR1 MNHNY and CDR2 SVGAGI (reference sequence). V was trimmed by 4 bases and J by 7 bases, leaving 8 bases between them. The CDR3 totals 13 residues. Time point meaning: cycle 4 day 1 (C4D1), after more than five weeks of nivolumab. Patients all relapsed after autologous stem cell transplantation, and there was variation in brentuximab vedotin exposure. The protocol was immunoSEQ multiplex PCR, while the TCRdb copy is restricted to in-frame clones and leaves out a portion. The sample consists of around 57,000 clones, approximately 86% of them appearing once. V is TRBV6-6 and J is TRBJ1-6; D ambiguous. The source was peripheral blood mononuclear cells (PBMCs), collected before the fourth cycle of nivolumab. The clonotype was recovered from a human donor with classical Hodgkin lymphoma. The CDR3 here is CASSSSPNSPLHF. The CDR3 DNA is TGTGCCAGCAGTTCCTCACCCAATTCACCCCTCCACTTT.